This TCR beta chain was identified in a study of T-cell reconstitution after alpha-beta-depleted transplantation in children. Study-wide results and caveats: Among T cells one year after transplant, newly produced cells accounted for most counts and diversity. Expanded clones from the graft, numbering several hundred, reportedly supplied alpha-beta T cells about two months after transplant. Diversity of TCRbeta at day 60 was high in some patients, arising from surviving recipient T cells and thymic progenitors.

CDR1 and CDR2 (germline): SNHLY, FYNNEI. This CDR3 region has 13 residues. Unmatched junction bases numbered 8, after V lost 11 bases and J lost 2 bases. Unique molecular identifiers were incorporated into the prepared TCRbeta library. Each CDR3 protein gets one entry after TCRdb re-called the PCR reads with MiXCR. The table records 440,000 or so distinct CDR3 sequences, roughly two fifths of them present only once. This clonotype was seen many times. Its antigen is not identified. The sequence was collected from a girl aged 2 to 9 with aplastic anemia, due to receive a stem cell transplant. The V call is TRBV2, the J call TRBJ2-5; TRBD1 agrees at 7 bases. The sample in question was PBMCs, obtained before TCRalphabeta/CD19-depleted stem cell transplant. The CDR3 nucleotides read TGTGCCCCTAGGGGGCCGGAACAAGAGACCCAGTACTTC. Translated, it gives CAPRGPEQETQYF.